These 15 T cell receptor beta chains originate from one sample sequenced in a study of cytomegalovirus exposure and HLA in healthy donors. This PCR relied on a set of 60 Vbeta primers and 13 Jbeta primers. Libraries were prepared by immunoSEQ multiplex PCR; TCRdb keeps only in-frame clonotypes and omits some of them. The table records approximately 160,000 clones, 77% of them present only once. The sample taken for sequencing was PBMCs. The receptors were sampled from a woman under 40 in good health and CMV-seropositive.

V and J are TRBV5-8 and TRBJ2-7; D possibly corresponds to TRBD2 (7 bases). CDR1 is SGHTS and CDR2 is YDEGEE in the germline V gene. The CDR3 extends over 15 amino acids. Trimming took 0 bases from V and 3 from J, leaving 13 bases between them. The CDR3 coding sequence is TGTGCCAGCAGCTTGGGCGGGGGCCCCCTCTACGAGCAGTACTTC. Protein: CASSLGGGPLYEQYF.

The chain couples TRBV7-2 to TRBJ2-1; 9 nucleotides agree with TRBD1. Trimming took 5 bases from V and 10 from J; bases not matched to a gene: 9. Looked up from germline, CDR1 is SGHTA and CDR2 is FQGNSA. The CDR3 length is 14 residues. The CDR3 spells CASSPGTGPWEQFF. CDR3 sequence (DNA): TGTGCCAGCAGCCCCGGGACAGGGCCATGGGAGCAGTTCTTC.

CDR3 sequence: CASSFNTYEQYF. CDR3 sequence (DNA): TGTGCCAGCAGCTTTAACACGTACGAGCAGTACTTC. The J gene is TRBJ2-7, the V gene TRBV11-2; D gene ambiguous. Germline loops: CDR1 SGHAT, CDR2 FQNNGV. The V and J ends lost 3 bases and 4 bases respectively, with 7 bases between them. CDR3 length: 12 amino acids.

The chain joins TRBV11-3 to TRBJ2-3, with 8 positions matching TRBD2. The CDR3 is 18 residues long. Germline CDR1 and CDR2: SGHNT and YENEEA. V gave up 5 bases and J gave up 6 bases; unmatched junction bases: 19. Here the CDR3 reads CASSAGGGSNYPPDTQYF. CDR3 DNA: TGTGCCAGCAGCGCGGGGGGCGGGAGTAATTACCCGCCGGATACGCAGTATTTT.

This rearrangement joins TRBV2 to TRBJ2-1; 10 positions agree with TRBD2. J lost 0 bases, V lost 6 bases, and 2 bases had no gene match. The germline CDR1 and CDR2 sequences are SNHLY and FYNNEI. This CDR3 contains 15 residues. Here the CDR3 DNA reads TGTGCCAGCAGGCTAGCGGGAGACTCCTACAATGAGCAGTTCTTC. Protein sequence: CASRLAGDSYNEQFF.

The chain couples TRBV2 to TRBJ2-7; 9 positions agree with TRBD2. Germline V lookup: CDR1 SNHLY, CDR2 FYNNEI. This CDR3 has 15 amino acids. With V trimmed by 2 bases and J by 2 bases, 4 bases remained unmatched. The CDR3 DNA is TGTGCCAGCAGTGAATCAGCGGGAGGCGCCTACGAGCAGTACTTC. Residues: CASSESAGGAYEQYF.

This clone has only a few counts. The chain is built from TRBV6-6 and TRBJ2-5, with 11 bases identical to TRBD2. J gave up 1 base and V 6 bases, and 7 bases lay outside the gene matches. CDR3 length: 16 amino acids. CDR1 is MNHNY and CDR2 is SVGAGI in the germline V gene (reference sequence). The CDR3 here is CASSPPGTSGQETQYF. CDR3 DNA: TGTGCCAGCAGCCCTCCCGGGACTAGCGGCCAAGAGACCCAGTACTTC.

This chain uses TRBV7-2 with TRBJ2-5; D unresolved. The CDR3 runs to 16 residues. Germline V gives CDR1 SGHTA, CDR2 FQGNSA. The V end was cut by 0 bases, the J end by 4 bases, with 15 bases between. The CDR3 region has the DNA TGTGCCAGCAGCTTAGCATCCACCTCCCTCGGAGAGACCCAGTACTTC. This codes for CASSLASTSLGETQYF. The full variable domain, its missing parts supplied by reference TRBV7-2 and TRBJ2-5, is GAGVSQSPSNKVTEKGKDVELRCDPISGHTALYWYRQSLGQGLEFLIYFQGNSAPDKSGLPSDRFSAERTGGSVSTLTIQRTQQEDSAVYLCASSLASTSLGETQYFGPGTRLLVL.

The chain carries TRBV28 and TRBJ2-1, with 12 bases fitting TRBD2. CDR1 is MDHEN and CDR2 is SYDVKM in the germline V gene. The CDR3 runs 14 residues. Trimming at V came to 7 bases and at J to 6 bases, leaving 4 bases not matched to a gene. CDR3 sequence: CASTLAGGTNEQFF. The CDR3 nucleotides are TGTGCCAGCACCCTAGCGGGAGGGACCAATGAGCAGTTCTTC.

Only one count was recorded for this clone. The chain joins TRBV4-1 to TRBJ2-1; tentatively, D is TRBD2 (6 bases). The germline V gene has CDR1 MGHRA and CDR2 YSYEKL. CDR3 length: 19 residues. The V and J ends lost 0 bases and 3 bases respectively, with 21 bases between them. The CDR3 DNA follows: TGCGCCAGCAGCCAAGACCCAAGTACCGCGGGGTCGTTCTACAATGAGCAGTTCTTC. This gives the protein CASSQDPSTAGSFYNEQFF.

This chain links TRBV29-1 with TRBJ1-2; TRBD1 matches 7 bases. V shed 3 bases, J shed 2 bases, and the junction held 9 bases outside the gene matches. Germline CDR1 SQVTM, CDR2 ANQGSEA. This CDR3 is built from 15 residues. Written as DNA, the CDR3 is TGCAGCGTTGATGACCCTGGGACAGACAACTATGGCTACACCTTC. It specifies CSVDDPGTDNYGYTF.

The V gene is TRBV27, the J gene TRBJ2-1; 9 bases map to TRBD2. The V gene end was trimmed by 2 bases and the J gene end by 5 bases; junction bases not matched to a gene: 10. Germline values: CDR1 MNHEY, CDR2 SMNVEV (reference sequence). The length of the CDR3 is 17 residues. CDR3: CASSLMAGGLRNNEQFF. The CDR3 DNA sequence: TGTGCCAGCAGTTTAATGGCGGGAGGGCTAAGGAACAATGAGCAGTTCTTC.

The chain links TRBV5-1 to TRBJ2-3; D unresolved. The CDR3 spans 11 residues. V was cut by 4 bases and J by 6 bases, with 6 bases left in between. From germline, CDR1 is SGHRS and CDR2 YFSETQ. CDR3 loop: CASSEADTQYF. CDR3 sequence (DNA): TGCGCCAGCAGCGAGGCGGATACGCAGTATTTT.

This clone showed up just a few times. In DNA, the CDR3 is TGTGCATACAGGGGGATTAACTATGGCTACACCTTC. Translation gives CAYRGINYGYTF. The genes are TRBV28 and TRBJ1-2, with 8 bases that match TRBD1. Germline V CDR1 and CDR2: MDHEN, SYDVKM. The CDR3 loop spans 12 amino acids.

Only a few counts were recorded for this clone. The chain uses TRBV2 and TRBJ2-4, with 8 bases identical to TRBD1. Germline loops: CDR1 SNHLY, CDR2 FYNNEI. The CDR3 totals 16 residues. The J segment lost 7 bases and the V segment lost 5 bases, leaving 13 bases of the junction unmatched. CDR3 nucleotides: TGTGCCAGCAGTACAAAACCGGGACAGGCGACCAACATTCAGTACTTC. It yields the protein CASSTKPGQATNIQYF.